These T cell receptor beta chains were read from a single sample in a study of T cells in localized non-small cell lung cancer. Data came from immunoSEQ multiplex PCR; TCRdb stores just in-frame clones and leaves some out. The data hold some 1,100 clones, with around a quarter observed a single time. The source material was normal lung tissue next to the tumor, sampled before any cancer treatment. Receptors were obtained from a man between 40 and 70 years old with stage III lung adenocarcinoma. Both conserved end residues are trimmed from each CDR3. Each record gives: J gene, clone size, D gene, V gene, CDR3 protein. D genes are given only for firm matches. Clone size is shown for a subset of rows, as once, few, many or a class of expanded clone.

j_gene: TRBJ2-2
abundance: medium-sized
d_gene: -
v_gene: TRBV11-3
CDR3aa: ASSPTLGGEKTGELF

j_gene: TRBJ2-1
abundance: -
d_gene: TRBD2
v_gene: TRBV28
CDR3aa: ASLRQYGRPEQF

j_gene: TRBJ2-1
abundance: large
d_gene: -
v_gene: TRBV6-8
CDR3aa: ASSYDPGQNEQF

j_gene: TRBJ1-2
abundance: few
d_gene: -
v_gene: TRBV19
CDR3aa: ASIQDDSNYGYT

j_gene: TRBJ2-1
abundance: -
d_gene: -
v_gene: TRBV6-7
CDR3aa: ASRSLDEQF

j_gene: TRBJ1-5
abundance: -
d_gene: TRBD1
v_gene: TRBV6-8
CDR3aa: ASSHRDRVEQPQH

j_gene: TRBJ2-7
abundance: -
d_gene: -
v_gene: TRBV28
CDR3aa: ASSPRVSGRAEQY

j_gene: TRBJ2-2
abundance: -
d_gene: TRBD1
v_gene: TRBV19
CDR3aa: ASSTGQGWTGELF

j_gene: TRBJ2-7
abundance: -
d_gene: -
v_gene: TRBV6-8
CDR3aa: ASTSDGSYEQY

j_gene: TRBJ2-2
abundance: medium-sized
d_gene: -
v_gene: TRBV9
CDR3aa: ASSVGGVNTGELF

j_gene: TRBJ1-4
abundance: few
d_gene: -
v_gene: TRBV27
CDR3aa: ASSSPAPNEKLF

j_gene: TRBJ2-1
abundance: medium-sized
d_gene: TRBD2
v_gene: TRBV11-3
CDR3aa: ASSLASGRYNEQF

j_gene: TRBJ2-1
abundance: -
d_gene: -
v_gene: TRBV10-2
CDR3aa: ASSSQGGHEQF

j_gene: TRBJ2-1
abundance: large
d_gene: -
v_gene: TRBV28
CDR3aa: ASRAPSLNEQF

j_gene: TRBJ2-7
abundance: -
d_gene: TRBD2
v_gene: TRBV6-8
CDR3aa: ASSEGLAGGLYEQY

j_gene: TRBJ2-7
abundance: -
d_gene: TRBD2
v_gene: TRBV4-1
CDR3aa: ASSPSSGANSYEQY

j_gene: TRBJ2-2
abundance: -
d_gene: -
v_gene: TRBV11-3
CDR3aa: ASSYGGRSTGELF

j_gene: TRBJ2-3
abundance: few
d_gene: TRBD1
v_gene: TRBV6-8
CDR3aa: ASSWGQGGTDTQY

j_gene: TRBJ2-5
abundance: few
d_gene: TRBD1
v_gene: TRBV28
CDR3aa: ASSLTGMRETQY

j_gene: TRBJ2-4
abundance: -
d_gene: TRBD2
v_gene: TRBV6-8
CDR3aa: ASSERTSGINIQY

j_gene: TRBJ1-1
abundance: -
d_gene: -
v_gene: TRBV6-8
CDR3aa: ASSYSPGGDTEAF

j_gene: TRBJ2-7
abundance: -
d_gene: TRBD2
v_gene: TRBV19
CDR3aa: ASGRGDYEQY

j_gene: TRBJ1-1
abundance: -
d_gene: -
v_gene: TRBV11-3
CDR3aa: ASSPHQMNTEAF

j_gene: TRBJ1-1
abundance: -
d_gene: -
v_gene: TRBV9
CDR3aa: ASSVGAGTMNTEAF

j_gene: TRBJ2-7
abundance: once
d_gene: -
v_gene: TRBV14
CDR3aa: ASSQGNYYEQY

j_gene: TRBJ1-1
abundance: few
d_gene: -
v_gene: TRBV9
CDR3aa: ASSGQMAPEAF

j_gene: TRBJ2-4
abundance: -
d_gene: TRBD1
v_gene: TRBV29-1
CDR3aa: SVEDGGQGVNIQY

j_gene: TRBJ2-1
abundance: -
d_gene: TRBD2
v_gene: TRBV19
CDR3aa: ATHGGSRNEQF

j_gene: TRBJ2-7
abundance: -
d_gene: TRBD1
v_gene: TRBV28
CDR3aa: ASFAGTGAYEQY

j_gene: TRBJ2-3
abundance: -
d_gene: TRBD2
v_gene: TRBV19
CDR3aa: ASSSTSGGITDTQY

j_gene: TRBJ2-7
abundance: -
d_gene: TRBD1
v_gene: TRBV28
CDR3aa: ASSDRGGIYEQY

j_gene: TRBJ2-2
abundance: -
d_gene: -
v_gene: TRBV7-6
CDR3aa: ASSRGSTSNTGELF

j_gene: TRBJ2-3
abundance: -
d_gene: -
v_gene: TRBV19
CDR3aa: ASSIRRMTGYTQY

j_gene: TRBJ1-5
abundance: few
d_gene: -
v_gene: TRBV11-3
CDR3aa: ASSLGSGVQPQH

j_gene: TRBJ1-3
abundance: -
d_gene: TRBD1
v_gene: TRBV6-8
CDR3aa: AISGGTATGNTIY

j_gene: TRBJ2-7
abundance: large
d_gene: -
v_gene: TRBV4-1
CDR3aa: ASSQDEGQGRYEQY

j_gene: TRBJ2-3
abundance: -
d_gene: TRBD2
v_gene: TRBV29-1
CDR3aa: SVGVAGGRSDTQY